The entry below gives a single T cell receptor (beta chain) sequence along with its context. The antigen this receptor binds is unknown. No much larger clone is present one base from it, and per-base qualities are unavailable. The sample originates from a study of OX40 agonist ivuxolimab in advanced cancers. With regard to the full study: Ivuxolimab, which targeted the costimulatory receptor OX40 (CD134), was an agonistic, fully human IgG2 monoclonal antibody. Patients were allowed to have had prior anti-PD-1, anti-PD-L1 or anti-CTLA-4 therapy, and 40% of the dose-escalation patients had previously received checkpoint inhibitors. The point of sequencing TCRbeta in the periphery was to test whether ivuxolimab changed TCR sequence diversity and drove clonal T-cell expansion. Partial responses occurred in three dose-escalation patients, of whom one had hepatocellular carcinoma and two had cutaneous melanoma. Of the 52 patients in dose escalation, some 20 had hepatocellular carcinoma, about 15 had melanoma, 9 had renal cell carcinoma and 9 had head and neck cancer. The paper covers the monotherapy dose-escalation part of the phase I ivuxolimab trial, which included N = 52 patients. Intravenous ivuxolimab was administered to patients every 2 weeks at six dose levels: 0.01, 0.1, 0.3, 1.5, 3 and 10 mg/kg. The dose-escalation cohort was 82.7% male with a mean age of about 58 years, ranging from about 20 to 80.

Patients with autoimmune disease history or receiving systemic immunosuppression were excluded from the trial. In every dose cohort, peripheral blood was drawn for TCR sequencing at baseline, cycle 4 day 1, and cycle 7 day 1. The samples were taken from a phase I, first-in-human, multicenter, open-label dose-escalation trial of ivuxolimab. Adults with locally advanced or metastatic melanoma, renal cell carcinoma, hepatocellular carcinoma or head and neck squamous cell carcinoma were enrolled in the trial. Before TCR sequencing, CD4+ T cells and CD8+ T cells from peripheral blood were sorted into separate populations. Study-wide conclusions, independent of this receptor: Low levels of normalized T-cell clonal expansion were also seen in some patients who did not respond. At doses of 0.1 to 3.0 mg/kg, clonal expansion of both CD4+ and CD8+ blood T cells was observed from baseline to week 6. The antigen specificity of the clonally expanded peripheral T cells was not determined. Partial responders in the 0.1-3.0 mg/kg groups had among the lowest normalized peripheral clonal expansion, especially among CD8+ T cells. After ivuxolimab, CD8+ T cells had more expanded clones than CD4+ T cells on average.

For sequencing of the TCRbeta CDR3 region, genomic DNA was extracted from the sorted cells. The immunoSEQ Assay was used for sequencing of TCRbeta CDR3 regions. In TCRdb, the immuneACCESS table is reduced to in-frame sequences with V and J assigned. These tables do not hold every clone; where another copy was compared, an unresolved V gene accounts for under half, and the others remain unexplained. The sample yields 63,000 or so clones; around 80% were counted once. About 1.1% of the sample lies in the top ten. V loses 0 bases of germline sequence and J loses 5 bases, and the interval between the two ends is 11 bases. Its CDR3 holds 15 amino acids, cysteine through phenylalanine. Only the CDR3 region is kept as DNA, spanning 45 bases read in frame from base 1. CDR1 is given as LGHNA and CDR2 as YNFKEQ, both from the germline V gene.

The sequence joins TRBV4-2 to TRBJ1-5, with an unclear D gene assignment. This specimen was CD4+ or CD8+ T cells sorted from blood, taken in a trial of the OX40 agonist ivuxolimab. The TCR sequence derives from an adult with an advanced solid tumor such as melanoma, head and neck, liver or kidney cancer. The DNA sequence is given as TGTGCCAGCAGCCAAGATATGGCAGGCTATCAGCCCCAGCATTTT. Its coded protein is CASSQDMAGYQPQHF.